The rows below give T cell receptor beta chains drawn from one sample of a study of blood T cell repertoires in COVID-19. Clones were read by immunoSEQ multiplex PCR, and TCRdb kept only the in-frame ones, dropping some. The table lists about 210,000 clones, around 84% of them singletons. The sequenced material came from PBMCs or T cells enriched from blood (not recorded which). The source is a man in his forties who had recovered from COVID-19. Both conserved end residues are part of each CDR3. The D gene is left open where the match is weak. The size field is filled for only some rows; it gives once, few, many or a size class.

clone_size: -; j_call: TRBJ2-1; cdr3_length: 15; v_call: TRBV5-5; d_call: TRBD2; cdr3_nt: TGTGCCAGCAGCGCCGGGACTAGCGGGAGGGTTGAGCAGTTCTTC; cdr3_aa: CASSAGTSGRVEQFF
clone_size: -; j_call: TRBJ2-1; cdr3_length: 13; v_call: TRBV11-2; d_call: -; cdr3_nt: TGTGCCAGCAGCTTAGAACCTATAGATGAGCAGTTCTTC; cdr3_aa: CASSLEPIDEQFF
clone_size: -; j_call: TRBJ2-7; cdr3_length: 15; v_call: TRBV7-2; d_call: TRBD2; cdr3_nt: TGTGCCAGCAGCCCCCCCAGCGGGAGGGCCTACGAGCAGTACTTC; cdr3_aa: CASSPPSGRAYEQYF
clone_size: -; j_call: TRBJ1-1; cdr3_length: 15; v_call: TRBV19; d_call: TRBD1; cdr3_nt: TGTGCCAGTACCCCGGGACAGGGGGCAAGCGCTGAAGCTTTCTTT; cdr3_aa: CASTPGQGASAEAFF
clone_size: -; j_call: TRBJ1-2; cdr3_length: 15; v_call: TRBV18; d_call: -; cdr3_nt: TGTGCCAGCTCACCTTATGACAGGCCAGGTACTGGCTACACCTTC; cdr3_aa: CASSPYDRPGTGYTF
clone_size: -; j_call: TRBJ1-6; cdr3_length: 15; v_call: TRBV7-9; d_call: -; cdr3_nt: TGTGCCAGCAGCTTGGGGGGGCCGACTAATTCACCCCTCCACTTT; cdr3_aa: CASSLGGPTNSPLHF
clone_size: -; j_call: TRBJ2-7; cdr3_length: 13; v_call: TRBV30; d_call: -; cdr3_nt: TGTGCCTGGACCCGGGACACCGGTTACGAGCAGTACTTC; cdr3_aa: CAWTRDTGYEQYF
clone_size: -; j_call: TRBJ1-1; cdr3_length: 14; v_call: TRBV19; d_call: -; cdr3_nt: TGTGCCAGTAGCCAGACAGGACTGAACACTGAAGCTTTCTTT; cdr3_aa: CASSQTGLNTEAFF
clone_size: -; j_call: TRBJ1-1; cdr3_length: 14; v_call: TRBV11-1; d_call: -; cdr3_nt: TGTGCCAGCAGCTTTCCAGGGGCGAACACTGAAGCTTTCTTT; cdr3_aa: CASSFPGANTEAFF
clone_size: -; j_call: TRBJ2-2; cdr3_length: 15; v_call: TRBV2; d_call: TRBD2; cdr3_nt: TGTGCCAGCAGGCCGACTAGCGGAAACACCGGGGAGCTGTTTTTT; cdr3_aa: CASRPTSGNTGELFF
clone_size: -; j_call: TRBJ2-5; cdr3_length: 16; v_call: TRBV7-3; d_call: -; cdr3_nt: TGTGCCAGCAGCTTAACATCAGGGGCCGGGGCAGAGACCCAGTACTTC; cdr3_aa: CASSLTSGAGAETQYF
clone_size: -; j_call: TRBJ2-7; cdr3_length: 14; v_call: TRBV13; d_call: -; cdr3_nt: TGTGCCAGCAGCTTATGGGACTTACCCTACGAGCAGTACTTC; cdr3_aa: CASSLWDLPYEQYF
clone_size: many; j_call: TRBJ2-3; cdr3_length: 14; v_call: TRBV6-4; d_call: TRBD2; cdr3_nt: TGTGCCAGCAGTGAGGGACTAGCGGGAGATACGCAGTATTTT; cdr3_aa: CASSEGLAGDTQYF
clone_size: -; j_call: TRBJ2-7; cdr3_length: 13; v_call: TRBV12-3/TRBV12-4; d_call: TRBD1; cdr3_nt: TGTGCCAGCAGTGGGGACAGAGGCTACGAGCAGTACTTC; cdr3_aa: CASSGDRGYEQYF
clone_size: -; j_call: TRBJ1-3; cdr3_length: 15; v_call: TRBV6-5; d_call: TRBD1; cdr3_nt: TGTGCCAGCAGCCACAGGGGAGTTTTTGGAAACACCATATATTTT; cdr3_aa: CASSHRGVFGNTIYF
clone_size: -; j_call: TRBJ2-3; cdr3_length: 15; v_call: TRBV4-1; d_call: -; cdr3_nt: TGCGCCAGCAGTCCTCCCCGGGAATTCGGAGATACGCAGTATTTT; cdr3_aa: CASSPPREFGDTQYF
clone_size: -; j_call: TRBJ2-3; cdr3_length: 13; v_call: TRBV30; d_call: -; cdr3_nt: TGTGCCTGGAAGGACACCCTCACAGATACGCAGTATTTT; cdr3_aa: CAWKDTLTDTQYF
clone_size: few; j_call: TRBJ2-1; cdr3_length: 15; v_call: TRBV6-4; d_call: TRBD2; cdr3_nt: TGTGCCAGCAGTGGGGAGGGGACTAGCGGGAATGAGCAGTTCTTC; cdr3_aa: CASSGEGTSGNEQFF
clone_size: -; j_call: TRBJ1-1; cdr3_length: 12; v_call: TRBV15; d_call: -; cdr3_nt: TGTGCCACCAGCAAATTCTCCACTGAAGCTTTCTTT; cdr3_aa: CATSKFSTEAFF
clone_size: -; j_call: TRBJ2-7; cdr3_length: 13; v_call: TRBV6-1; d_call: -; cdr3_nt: TGTGCCAGCAGTGAAGCTCACAGATACGAGCAGTACTTC; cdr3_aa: CASSEAHRYEQYF
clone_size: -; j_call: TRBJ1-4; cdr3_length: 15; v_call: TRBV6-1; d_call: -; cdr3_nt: TGTGCCAGCAGTGAGAGGGATCCAGGAAATGAAAAACTGTTTTTT; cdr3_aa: CASSERDPGNEKLFF
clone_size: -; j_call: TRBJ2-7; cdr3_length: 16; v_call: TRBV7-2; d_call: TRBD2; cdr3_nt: TGTGCCAGCAGCACCCGGGGGGTAGCGGGAGCCTACGAGCAGTACTTC; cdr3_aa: CASSTRGVAGAYEQYF
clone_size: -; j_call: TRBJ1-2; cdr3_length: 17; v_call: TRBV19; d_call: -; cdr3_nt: TGTGCCAGTAGTATATCAGGGCACTCAAGGCCCAACTATGGCTACACCTTC; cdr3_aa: CASSISGHSRPNYGYTF
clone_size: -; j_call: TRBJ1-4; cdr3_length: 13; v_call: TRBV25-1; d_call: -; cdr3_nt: TGTGCCAGCAGAAAACAGGGAAATGAAAAACTGTTTTTT; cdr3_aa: CASRKQGNEKLFF
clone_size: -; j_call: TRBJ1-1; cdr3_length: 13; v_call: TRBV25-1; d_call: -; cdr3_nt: TGTGCCAGCAGTGAACCACTTTCCGGGGGGGCTTTCTTT; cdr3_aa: CASSEPLSGGAFF
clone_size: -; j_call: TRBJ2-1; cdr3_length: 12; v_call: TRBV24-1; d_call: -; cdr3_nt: TGTGCCACCAGGGGCGATTACAATGAGCAGTTCTTC; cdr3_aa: CATRGDYNEQFF
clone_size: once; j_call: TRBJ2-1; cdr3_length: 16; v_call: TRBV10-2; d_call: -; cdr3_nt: TGCGCCAGCAGTGAGGGCGGTTGGAGCGGCTACAATGAGCAGTTCTTC; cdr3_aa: CASSEGGWSGYNEQFF
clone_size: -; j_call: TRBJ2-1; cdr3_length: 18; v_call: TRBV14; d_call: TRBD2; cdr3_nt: TGTGCCAGCAGCCAAGGGACTAGAGGGTCGTGGGATCACAATGAGCAGTTCTTC; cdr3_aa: CASSQGTRGSWDHNEQFF
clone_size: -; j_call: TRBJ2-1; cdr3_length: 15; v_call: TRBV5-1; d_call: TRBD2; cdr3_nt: TGCGCCAGCAGATATCTAGCGGGAGTAGACAATGAGCAGTTCTTC; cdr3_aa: CASRYLAGVDNEQFF
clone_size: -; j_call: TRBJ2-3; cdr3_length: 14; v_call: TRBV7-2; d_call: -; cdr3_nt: TGTGCCAGCAGCTTAGAGCGGAACGCAGATACGCAGTATTTT; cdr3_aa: CASSLERNADTQYF
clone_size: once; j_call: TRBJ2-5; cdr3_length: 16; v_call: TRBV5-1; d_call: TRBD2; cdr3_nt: TGCGCCAGCAGCTTGGCCACTCCCCGGGGAGGGGAGACCCAGTACTTC; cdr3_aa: CASSLATPRGGETQYF
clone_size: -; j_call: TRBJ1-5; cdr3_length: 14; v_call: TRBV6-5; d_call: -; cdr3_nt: TGTGCCAGCAGTTACGCAGGGGAAGGTCAGCCCCAGCATTTT; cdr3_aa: CASSYAGEGQPQHF
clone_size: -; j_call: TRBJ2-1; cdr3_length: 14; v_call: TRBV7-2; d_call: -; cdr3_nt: TGTGCCAGCAGCTTAGCGGGTTTTAGCGTTGAGCAGTTCTTC; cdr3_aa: CASSLAGFSVEQFF
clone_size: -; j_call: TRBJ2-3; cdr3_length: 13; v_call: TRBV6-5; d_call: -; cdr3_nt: TGTGCCAGCAGTTACCCAGCTAGTGATACGCAGTATTTT; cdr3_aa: CASSYPASDTQYF
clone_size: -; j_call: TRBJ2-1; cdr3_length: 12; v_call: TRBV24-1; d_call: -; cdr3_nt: TGTGCCACGGAGGACGTCAACAATGAGCAGTTCTTC; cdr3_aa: CATEDVNNEQFF
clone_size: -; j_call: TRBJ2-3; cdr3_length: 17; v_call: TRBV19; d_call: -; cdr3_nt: TGTGCCAGTAGTATAGATTACGGGAGGGGGCTGGTAGATACGCAGTATTTT; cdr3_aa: CASSIDYGRGLVDTQYF
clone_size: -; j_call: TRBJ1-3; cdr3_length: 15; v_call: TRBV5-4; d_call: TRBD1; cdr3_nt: TGTGCCAGCAGCTTGGCAGGGGGAACTGGAAACACCATATATTTT; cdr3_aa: CASSLAGGTGNTIYF
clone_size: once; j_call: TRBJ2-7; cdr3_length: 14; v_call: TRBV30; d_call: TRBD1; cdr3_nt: TGTGCCTGGAGGCGGACAGGGGAGGGACGCGAGCAGTACTTC; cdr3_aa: CAWRRTGEGREQYF
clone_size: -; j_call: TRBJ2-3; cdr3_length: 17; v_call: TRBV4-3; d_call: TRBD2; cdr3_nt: TGCGCCAGCAGCCTGTCCCTCACTAGCGGGAGAGTGGATACGCAGTATTTT; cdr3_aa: CASSLSLTSGRVDTQYF
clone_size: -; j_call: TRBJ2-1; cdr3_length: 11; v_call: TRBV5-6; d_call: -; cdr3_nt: TGTGCCAGCAGCCTGAATAGAGAACAGTTCTTC; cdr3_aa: CASSLNREQFF
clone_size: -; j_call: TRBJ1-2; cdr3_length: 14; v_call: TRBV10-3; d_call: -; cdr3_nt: TGTGCCATCAGTGAACAGGGATTTGGCTATGGCTACACCTTC; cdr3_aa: CAISEQGFGYGYTF
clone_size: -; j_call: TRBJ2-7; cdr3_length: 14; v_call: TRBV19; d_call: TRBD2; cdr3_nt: TGTGCCAGTAGCCTACTAGCGGTTCCCTACGAGCAGTACTTC; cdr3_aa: CASSLLAVPYEQYF
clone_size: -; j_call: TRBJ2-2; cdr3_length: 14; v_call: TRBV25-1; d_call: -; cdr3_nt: TGTGCCAGCACGGAAGGGGGGGGTACCGGGGAGCTGTTTTTT; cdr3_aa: CASTEGGGTGELFF
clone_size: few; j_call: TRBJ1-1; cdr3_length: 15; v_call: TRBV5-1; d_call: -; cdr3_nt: TGCGCCAGCAGCTTATTGGGCAGGGTGAACACTGAAGCTTTCTTT; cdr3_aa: CASSLLGRVNTEAFF
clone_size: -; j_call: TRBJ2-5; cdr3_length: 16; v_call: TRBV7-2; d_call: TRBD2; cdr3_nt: TGTGCCAGCAGCTTGGGACTAGCGGGAGCCCAGGAGACCCAGTACTTC; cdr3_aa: CASSLGLAGAQETQYF
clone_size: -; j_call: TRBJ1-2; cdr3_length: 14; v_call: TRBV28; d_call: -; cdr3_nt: TGTGCCAGCAGTCTACGGACAGCTAACTATGGCTACACCTTC; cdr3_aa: CASSLRTANYGYTF
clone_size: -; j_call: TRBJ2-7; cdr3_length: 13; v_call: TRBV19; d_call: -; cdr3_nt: TGTGCCAGTAGCCCGACTCTTCAATACGAGCAGTACTTC; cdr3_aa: CASSPTLQYEQYF
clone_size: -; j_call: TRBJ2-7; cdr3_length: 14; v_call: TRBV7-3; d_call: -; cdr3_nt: TGTGCCAGCAGCCCGGGGACACTTTCCTACGAGCAGTACTTC; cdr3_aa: CASSPGTLSYEQYF
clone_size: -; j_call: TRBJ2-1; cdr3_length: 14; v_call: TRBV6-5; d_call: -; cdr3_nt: TGTGCCAGCAAGACAGGACTGACCTACAATGAGCAGTTCTTC; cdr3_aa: CASKTGLTYNEQFF
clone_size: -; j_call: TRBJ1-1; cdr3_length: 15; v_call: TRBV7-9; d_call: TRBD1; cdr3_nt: TGTGCCAGCAGCCACAGGACAGGAGGGAACACTGAAGCTTTCTTT; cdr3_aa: CASSHRTGGNTEAFF
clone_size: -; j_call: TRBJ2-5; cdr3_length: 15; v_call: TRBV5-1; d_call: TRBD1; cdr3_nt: TGCGCCAGCAGCTTGGGGCCAGGGGGCGAAGAGACCCAGTACTTC; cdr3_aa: CASSLGPGGEETQYF
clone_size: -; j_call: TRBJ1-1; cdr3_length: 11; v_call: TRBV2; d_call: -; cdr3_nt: TGTGCCAGCCTGGGAGGAACTGAAGCTTTCTTT; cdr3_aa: CASLGGTEAFF
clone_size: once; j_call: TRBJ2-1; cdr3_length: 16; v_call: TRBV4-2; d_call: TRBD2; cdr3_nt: TGTGCCAGCAGCCCATCTCTAGCGGGAGCTGGTAATGAGCAGTTCTTC; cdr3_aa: CASSPSLAGAGNEQFF
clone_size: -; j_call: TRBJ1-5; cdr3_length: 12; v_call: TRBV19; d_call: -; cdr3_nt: TGTGCCAGTAGTATCGAACCTACGGCCCAGCATTTT; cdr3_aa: CASSIEPTAQHF
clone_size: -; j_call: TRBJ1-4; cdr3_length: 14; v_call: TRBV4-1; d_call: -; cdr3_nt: TGCGCCAGCAGCCAAGATCCGGGTGAGGAAAAACTGTTTTTT; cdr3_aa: CASSQDPGEEKLFF